This T cell receptor (beta chain) was sequenced for a study of cytomegalovirus exposure and HLA in healthy donors (dated by TCRdb to about 2017). As for the study more broadly: An earlier analysis of roughly 630 of the donors reported about 250 Gb of sequence data and around 110 million unique TCR beta sequences from roughly 200 million T cells. An early release that covered roughly 600 HLA-typed donors contained approximately 290 gigabases of sequencing data and some 87 million unique TCR sequences. Among the roughly 390 genotyped donors, around 79% belonged to the genetic ancestry cluster associated with self-reported Caucasian donors. The study aimed to test whether signatures of past pathogen exposure could be identified by cataloging public T cell receptors. The T cell repertoires of several hundred subjects were profiled by immunosequencing and related to cytomegalovirus serostatus. Along with the roughly 670-subject first cohort, a separate validation cohort of approximately 110 different subjects was used. To predict cytomegalovirus infection status, the study combined high-throughput TCR immunosequencing, statistical association of individual TCRs with disease status, and machine learning. To study patterns of TCR occurrence, a later analysis re-analyzed previously published TCR beta repertoires from several hundred donors and added high-resolution HLA genotyping. In the later analysis, no new phenotypic data were used to find candidate immune exposures; instead, reliance was placed on TCR beta sequences and their occurrence across donors. An earlier analysis of some 500 of the donors applied high-throughput TCR beta sequencing to assess whether each TCR beta V gene segment acted as functional or pseudogenic. Donor age, sex, ethnicity and CMV serostatus were compiled alongside the repertoire data. Genome-wide SNP genotypes for about 65% of the 666 donors were used in a later genetic analysis, which treated that subset as a discovery cohort. Every repertoire in the discovery cohort had been generated on one and the same sequencing platform. HLA typing included class I and class II loci at four-digit resolution. The number of donors typed differed by locus, with 629-630 for A, B, C, DRB1 and DQB1, over 500 for DQA1, 600 to 610 for DPA1, and 472 for DPB1. Several DR-DQ haplotypes were handled as single units for association and clustering because linkage in the cohort was strong. Among around 400 genotyped donors of the cohort, an average of around 250,000 unique TCR beta nucleotide sequences was sequenced per donor, of which 15% to 20% were non-productive. Findings and caveats that apply to the study as a whole: A later analysis found that TCR association rates varied across HLA loci, with DRB1 alleles showing the most associated TCRs and HLA-C alleles the fewest. Linkage disequilibrium might explain the correlated functional status among segregating V segments, but an unknown experimental factor could not be excluded. In vitro tests confirmed that three of the cytomegalovirus-associated TCR beta chains recognize cytomegalovirus antigens. The sequencing pipeline was judged likely to have produced a cluster of highly shared sequence variants as a technical artifact. Because counts were too low, seventeen rarely observed V segments, including chromosome 9 orphons, were left out of the earlier analysis of some 640 of the donors. In a later genetic analysis, a missense DCLRE1C variant was associated with V-gene and J-gene trimming of TCR beta chains, and the association was replicated in an independent cohort. According to the authors, the approach could potentially be generalized to other disease states and immunological phenotypes. Most CMV-associated TCR beta chains appeared to be HLA-restricted in a later analysis, and the HLA associations seemed to be driven largely by CMV exposure. Specific HLA alleles were associated with more than 15,000 TCR beta sequences at a false discovery rate of 0.05 in a later analysis. Compared with the roughly 670-donor mean, donors in an Asian-associated ancestry cluster had fewer N-insertions in productive TCRs, according to a later genetic analysis. The classifier was reported to diagnose cytomegalovirus status with high specificity and sensitivity in both the original and validation cohorts. When HLA alleles, especially DR and DQ, strongly co-occurred, attributing TCR associations to individual alleles was difficult. A later analysis reported that several top co-occurrence clusters appeared linked to parvovirus B19, influenza, CMV and Epstein-Barr virus. Across donors, most TCR sequences were observed very rarely, whereas some public TCRs were present in many individuals. Roughly uniform sequencing depth across donors was assumed in presence/absence analyses, although this assumption may not hold. Because HLA typing was missing for some donors at each locus, association tests included only the typed subset. Because the 87-base-pair reads could not distinguish some IMGT-functional V segments, including TRBV6-2 and TRBV6-3, those segments were excluded. A further reported finding was that TCR beta sequences accurately predicted the HLA-A and HLA-B alleles for most subjects in the first cohort. Compared with equally common non-associated chains, HLA-associated TCR beta chains in a later analysis were more clonally expanded and had lower generation probabilities. CMV serostatus was the only immune exposure information available for the cohort. An earlier analysis of 587 of the donors showed that most TCR beta V segments appeared in productive rearrangements either about 87% or about 30% of the time, which broadly matched IMGT annotations. The study listed 164 TCR beta chains as associated with cytomegalovirus. This cohort had only TCR beta chains sequenced, and the lack of alpha or paired-chain data limited which features could be detected.

The cohort consisted of hundreds of healthy bone marrow donors. At the time of sampling, every cohort member was nominally healthy, though immune exposures that went unrecorded were likely present. The donor tested CMV seronegative and was one of the 352 seronegative cohort members. Every donor gave a peripheral blood sample, and the peripheral blood mononuclear cells from that sample were used for TCR beta sequencing. Genomic DNA extraction from the blood cell samples was performed with the Qiagen DNeasy Blood Extraction Kit. With respect to this clone: This receptor's antigen is unknown. The record has no base qualities; no much larger clone is one base away.

From the germline V gene (reference sequence), CDR1 is SEHNR and CDR2 is FQNEAQ. Compared with germline, V lacks 4 bases and J lacks 9 bases; bases without a gene match: 11. There are 14 amino acids in the CDR3, from cysteine to phenylalanine inclusive. Only the CDR3 portion is preserved as DNA: 42 bases, with reading frame beginning at the first base. The library came from the immunoSEQ multiplex PCR assay. For the multiplex PCR, a mixture combining 60 forward primers for TCR Vbeta segments and 13 reverse primers for TCR Jbeta segments was used. A multiplex PCR assay on genomic DNA amplified the CDR3 region of rearranged TCR beta genes. Amplified TCR beta libraries were sequenced as 87-base-pair reads on the Illumina HiSeq System. From the authors' description of their analysis: A later analysis tallied roughly 76 million unique TCR beta chains across the 666 repertoires, and 10 million to 11 million of those chains were shared by two or more donors. Raw reads were error-corrected and collapsed into unique sequences by a nearest-neighbor algorithm in which closely related sequences were merged to remove PCR and sequencing errors. Alignment of CDR3 sequences to IMGT reference sequences was used to assign V, D and J gene segments. Each retained sequence needed at least a six-nucleotide match to both a V gene segment and a J gene segment. A rearrangement was called productive if the CDR3 had no stop codons and remained in frame with V and J, and every other rearrangement was called non-productive. CDR3 was defined according to IMGT convention as the region running from the second conserved V-encoded cysteine to the conserved J-encoded phenylalanine. The earlier analysis of about 590 of the donors excluded sequences that lacked an unambiguous match to a single V gene segment. An earlier analysis of under 750 of the donors called V segments functional above 56.7% productive rearrangements and segregating when the between-donor standard deviation exceeded 5%. To diagnose cytomegalovirus status from the catalog of TCR beta chain sequences, a statistical classification framework was built. In a later analysis, V and J genes were assigned by comparing TCR nucleotide sequences against IMGT/GENE-DB human TR gene sequences. A later analysis assigned CDR3 sequences and most-parsimonious VDJ recombination scenarios with the TCRdist pipeline. In a later analysis, each TCR beta chain was defined by its CDR3 amino acid sequence together with its V-gene family, and reads without a unique V-gene family were excluded. To address suspected cross-contamination and a sequencing artifact, a later analysis removed a few hundred highly shared, low-generation-probability nucleotide sequences. A later analysis calculated a clonal expansion index for each public chain from normalized within-repertoire ranks of inferred template counts. In a later analysis, generation probabilities were computed using a VDJ recombination model fitted to out-of-frame rearrangements, and the results were checked against IGoR. In a later analysis, TCR-TCR, TCR-HLA and TCR-CMV co-occurrence was scored with hypergeometric tests, and a repertoire-size bias correction was applied to TCR pairs. In a later analysis, false discovery rates were estimated by permuting HLA or CMV assignments 20 times. A later analysis grouped co-occurring TCRs with DBSCAN, adding TCRdist sequence similarity when clustering within HLA-allele-positive subsets. Repertoires with fewer than 30,000 or more than 120,000 public chains, plus five repertoires with anomalous nucleotide sharing, were excluded from co-occurrence clustering. TCRdb holds this immuneACCESS table with in-frame rearrangements only. Some clones are missing; in checked studies, unresolved V genes explain under half, and the rest has no known cause. V, J and clone size are taken as reported in that table, and D and trimming were inferred from the DNA itself. Counted in this sample were about 200,000 clones; roughly 79% of them appeared once. Of the sample, 1.5% to 2% falls within the top ten clones.

The source is a man younger than 35 in good health and CMV-seronegative. The chain is encoded by TRBV7-9 joined to TRBJ1-1; the junction holds 7 bases that match TRBD1. The sequenced sample was PBMCs. Read as DNA, the sequence is TGTGCCAGCAGCTCCGGGACAGAAAGATATCAAGCTTTCTTT. It codes for CASSSGTERYQAFF. The entire variable domain, with the stretches around the CDR3 drawn from the reference TRBV7-9 and TRBJ1-1 proteins, is DTGVSQNPRHKITKRGQNVTFRCDPISEHNRLYWYRQTLGQGPEFLTYFQNEAQLEKSRLLSDRFSAERPKGSFSTLEIQRTEQGDSAMYLCASSSGTERYQAFFGQGTRLTVV.